A single sample is the source of the 6 T cell receptor beta chains below, sequenced in a study of T-cell memory formation after mild COVID-19 (dated by TCRdb to the early 2020s). The library was obtained by 5' RACE. The instrument given in TCRdb is Illumina NovaSeq 6000. In-frame beta chains were kept once TCRdb had trimmed the public reads at Q25 with fastp and called clones with MiXCR. CDR3 protein duplicates are merged, each entry listing the most common genes and DNA. Here the sample has approximately 50,000 distinct CDR3 sequences; roughly 9% occur a single time. The leading ten clones occupy about 11% of the sample. The sequencing sample was made of PBMCs or a T cell subset sorted from them (not recorded which). The receptors were gathered from an adult woman who had mild COVID-19 (a few samples of this study predate the infection). The sample titles of this study are shuffled in the database, so cell type and time point are left out; the donor was told from shared clones.

This clonotype was found many times. This chain uses TRBV15 with TRBJ2-3; TRBD1 agrees at 9 bases. The CDR3 covers 17 residues. Germline assignment: CDR1 LNHNV and CDR2 YYDKDF (reference sequence). With V trimmed by 0 bases and J by 5 bases, 9 bases remained unmatched. The CDR3 spells CATSREYAGTGRDTQYF. CDR3 bases: TGTGCCACCAGCAGAGAATATGCCGGGACAGGGCGAGATACGCAGTATTTT. Filled out from reference TRBV15 and TRBJ2-3, the complete variable domain reads DAMVIQNPRYQVTQFGKPVTLSCSQTLNHNVMYWYQQKSSQAPKLLFHYYDKDFNNEADTPDNFQSRRPNTSFCFLDIRSPGLGDTAMYLCATSREYAGTGRDTQYFGPGTRLTVL.

This clonotype was detected many times. The J gene is TRBJ1-3, the V gene TRBV7-9; D uncertain. The CDR3 sequence is 12 residues long. The germline V gene encodes CDR1 SEHNR and CDR2 FQNEAQ (reference sequence). The V end was cut by 5 bases, the J end by 4 bases, with 6 bases between. CDR3 amino acids: CASSLTGNTIYF. The CDR3 DNA reads TGTGCCAGCAGCCTGACAGGAAACACCATATATTTT.

This clonotype appeared many times. The J gene is TRBJ2-3, the V gene TRBV5-1; 11 nucleotides match TRBD1. The germline V gene encodes CDR1 SGHRS and CDR2 YFSETQ. The V segment lost 3 bases and the J segment 4 bases; nucleotides outside the gene matches: 4. This CDR3 comprises 15 residues. The CDR3 loop reads CASSSGTGGSDTQYF. In nucleotides, the CDR3 is TGCGCCAGCAGCTCCGGGACAGGGGGTTCAGATACGCAGTATTTT.

This clonotype was seen ten or more times. J is TRBJ2-3 and V is TRBV5-1, with D uncertain. This CDR3 comprises 13 residues. V was shortened by 4 bases and J by 6 bases, with 12 bases between the two germline ends. Germline-derived CDR1 and CDR2 are SGHRS and YFSETQ. CDR3 nucleotides: TGCGCCAGCAGCCCTGAGCCTGGGGATACGCAGTATTTT. Encoded protein: CASSPEPGDTQYF.

V is TRBV20-1 and J is TRBJ1-4; D is unresolved. The CDR3 consists of 11 residues. V dropped 1 base and J dropped 8 bases, with 5 bases sitting between them. Germline V lookup: CDR1 DFQATT, CDR2 SNEGSKA (reference sequence). DNA of the CDR3: TGCAGTGCTAGAGTTGGGGAAAAACTGTTTTTT. Translated: CSARVGEKLFF.

This clonotype was recorded at least ten times. The chain links TRBV7-2 to TRBJ1-5; D is unclear. Germline CDR1 SGHTA, CDR2 FQGNSA. V lost 1 base to trimming and J lost 3 bases, with 4 bases between them. The CDR3 consists of 13 residues. The chain's CDR3 is CASSLDPNQPQHF. The CDR3 DNA reads as TGTGCCAGCAGCTTAGACCCCAATCAGCCCCAGCATTTT. The full variable domain, its missing parts supplied by reference TRBV7-2 and TRBJ1-5, is GAGVSQSPSNKVTEKGKDVELRCDPISGHTALYWYRQSLGQGLEFLIYFQGNSAPDKSGLPSDRFSAERTGGSVSTLTIQRTQQEDSAVYLCASSLDPNQPQHFGDGTRLSIL.